These T cell receptor beta chains were read from a single sample in a study of T cells in localized non-small cell lung cancer. TCRdb's copy holds only in-frame clones and misses some; the assay was immunoSEQ multiplex PCR. Of about 76,000 clones listed, approximately 84% are singletons. Sequences were derived from peripheral blood, sampled before any cancer treatment. These receptors were collected from a female donor of 60 years or more with stage I lung adenocarcinoma. The CDR3 runs from the conserved cysteine through the conserved F or W. Each record gives: V gene, D gene, clone size, J gene, CDR3 protein, CDR3 DNA. A D gene is named only where the DNA matches it firmly. Clone size, where shown, is once, few, many, or a class for clones that have expanded.

>TRBV6-5|-|-|TRBJ2-3
CASNYLGASTDTQYF
TGTGCCAGCAATTACTTAGGGGCCAGCACAGATACGCAGTATTTT
>TRBV27|-|-|TRBJ1-2
CASSFRTRGYTF
TGTGCCAGCAGTTTCCGGACGCGTGGCTACACCTTC
>TRBV19|-|once|TRBJ2-7
CASSEKGRTYEQYF
TGTGCCAGTAGTGAAAAGGGACGGACCTACGAGCAGTACTTC
>TRBV7-9|-|once|TRBJ1-1
CASSLVGAEAFF
TGTGCCAGCAGCTTAGTAGGGGCTGAAGCTTTCTTT
>TRBV27|-|-|TRBJ1-4
CASSLSQGQANEKLFF
TGTGCCAGCAGTTTATCGCAAGGACAAGCTAATGAAAAACTGTTTTTT
>TRBV6-1|-|-|TRBJ1-5
CASSEWGQGSQPQHF
TGTGCCAGCAGTGAATGGGGGCAGGGTTCTCAGCCCCAGCATTTT
>TRBV6-4|-|-|TRBJ1-6
CATHLGQNSPLHF
TGTGCCACCCACCTGGGCCAAAATTCACCCCTCCACTTT
>TRBV10-1|-|-|TRBJ1-1
CASSERNTEAFF
TGCGCCAGCAGTGAGAGGAACACTGAAGCTTTCTTT
>TRBV5-5|-|-|TRBJ1-2
CASSSEGGYGYTF
TGTGCCAGCAGCTCGGAAGGAGGCTATGGCTACACCTTC
>TRBV11-2|-|-|TRBJ2-7
CASSLGQVSYEQYF
TGTGCCAGCAGCTTAGGGCAAGTCTCCTACGAGCAGTACTTC
>TRBV9|-|-|TRBJ2-1
CASSPDLGASHEQFF
TGTGCCAGCAGCCCCGATTTGGGGGCGAGCCATGAGCAGTTCTTC
>TRBV5-4|TRBD1|-|TRBJ2-7
CASSLGQGAFYEQYF
TGTGCCAGCAGCTTGGGACAGGGGGCTTTCTACGAGCAGTACTTC
>TRBV9|-|-|TRBJ2-3
CASSVRSGSTDTQYF
TGTGCCAGCAGCGTAAGGAGTGGTAGCACAGATACGCAGTATTTT
>TRBV6-1|-|-|TRBJ2-3
CASSETPTITDTQYF
TGTGCCAGCAGTGAGACACCGACTATCACAGATACGCAGTATTTT
>TRBV7-3|-|-|TRBJ2-7
CASSLPDSPSRTYF
TGTGCCAGCAGTCTACCGGACAGCCCTTCTCGGACGTACTTC
>TRBV2|-|once|TRBJ2-2
CASSRPQTSSGELFF
TGTGCCAGCAGTAGGCCGCAAACCTCCAGCGGGGAGCTGTTTTTT
>TRBV2|-|once|TRBJ2-2
CASSEVKFGGSRGELFF
TGTGCCAGCAGTGAAGTTAAGTTTGGGGGGTCACGCGGGGAGCTGTTTTTT
>TRBV19|TRBD1|-|TRBJ1-1
CASSTTGANTEAFF
TGTGCCAGTAGTACGACAGGGGCGAACACTGAAGCTTTCTTT
>TRBV4-3|-|-|TRBJ2-2
CASSQARESTGELFF
TGCGCCAGCAGCCAAGCACGGGAGTCCACCGGGGAGCTGTTTTTT
>TRBV5-4|TRBD1|-|TRBJ1-1
CASSKGQGAVTNTEAFF
TGTGCCAGCAGCAAAGGACAGGGGGCGGTTACGAACACTGAAGCTTTCTTT
>TRBV9|-|many|TRBJ2-1
CASSPRVQGIYNEQFF
TGTGCCAGCAGCCCGCGGGTGCAGGGGATCTACAATGAGCAGTTCTTC
>TRBV5-1|-|-|TRBJ2-7
CASSVGGGVNEQYF
TGCGCCAGCAGCGTGGGAGGGGGCGTCAACGAGCAGTACTTC
>TRBV5-1|-|-|TRBJ1-4
CASSPEGDYNEKLFF
TGCGCCAGCAGCCCGGAGGGGGACTATAATGAAAAACTGTTTTTT
>TRBV20-1|-|-|TRBJ2-1
CSAHARGQFF
TGCAGTGCTCATGCCCGGGGGCAGTTCTTC
>TRBV7-9|TRBD2|once|TRBJ2-3
CASSPLAGEGRTQYF
TGTGCCAGCAGTCCTCTAGCGGGGGAGGGAAGAACGCAGTATTTT
>TRBV4-1|-|-|TRBJ1-1
CASSQERVYTEAFF
TGCGCCAGCAGCCAAGAAAGGGTGTACACTGAAGCTTTCTTT
>TRBV5-1|-|-|TRBJ1-4
CASSLTGTVTNEKLFF
TGCGCCAGCAGCTTGACAGGGACGGTGACTAATGAAAAACTGTTTTTT
>TRBV4-1|TRBD2|-|TRBJ2-1
CASSLPLASGYNEQFF
TGCGCCAGCAGCCTCCCCCTGGCTAGCGGCTACAATGAGCAGTTCTTC
>TRBV5-1|-|once|TRBJ1-1
CASSLGQENTEAFF
TGCGCCAGCAGCTTGGGCCAGGAAAACACTGAAGCTTTCTTT
>TRBV28|-|-|TRBJ1-3
CASSLSMRAGNTIYF
TGTGCCAGCAGTTTATCTATGAGAGCTGGAAACACCATATATTTT
>TRBV10-3|TRBD2|once|TRBJ2-3
CAISEPSGLAVISDTQYF
TGTGCCATCAGTGAGCCTTCTGGACTAGCGGTGATCTCAGATACGCAGTATTTT
>TRBV6-6|TRBD1|-|TRBJ1-1
CASSTGVNTEAFF
TGTGCCAGCAGCACAGGGGTGAACACTGAAGCTTTCTTT
>TRBV6-5|-|-|TRBJ2-7
CASSSPRGPSYEQYF
TGTGCCAGCAGTTCCCCGAGGGGCCCCTCCTACGAGCAGTACTTC
>TRBV15|TRBD1|-|TRBJ1-4
CATSRDRQGANEKLFF
TGTGCCACCAGCAGAGATCGGCAGGGGGCTAATGAAAAACTGTTTTTT
>TRBV7-2|TRBD2|-|TRBJ2-2
CASSLAVLNTGELFF
TGTGCCAGCAGCCTAGCGGTCCTGAACACCGGGGAGCTGTTTTTT
>TRBV7-3|-|-|TRBJ1-5
CASSFGSNQPQHF
TGTGCCAGCAGCTTCGGCTCCAATCAGCCCCAGCATTTT
>TRBV27|-|-|TRBJ2-7
CASSLSIFSEQYF
TGTGCCAGCAGTTTATCGATATTTTCCGAGCAGTACTTC
>TRBV11-3|TRBD2|-|TRBJ2-1
CASSPTSIAGEYNEQFF
TGTGCCAGCAGCCCTACTTCGATAGCGGGGGAATACAATGAGCAGTTCTTC
>TRBV7-3|-|-|TRBJ2-3
CASSPGAYTTDTQYF
TGTGCCAGCAGCCCCGGGGCATACACCACAGATACGCAGTATTTT
>TRBV19|-|-|TRBJ1-6
CASRGPGRTNSPLHF
TGTGCCAGTAGGGGCCCCGGGAGGACGAATTCACCCCTCCACTTT
>TRBV9|-|-|TRBJ1-2
CASSVDRRNYGYTF
TGTGCCAGCAGCGTAGATCGGCGAAACTATGGCTACACCTTC
>TRBV9|TRBD1|-|TRBJ1-6
CASSGPGTGGNSPLHF
TGTGCCAGCAGCGGCCCCGGGACAGGAGGCAATTCACCCCTCCACTTT